The entry below describes one T cell receptor beta chain. These data originate in a study of coeliac disease. The CDR3 covers 16 residues. CDR1 is SGHTA, CDR2 FQGNSA, per germline. V was cut by 5 bases and J by 0 bases, with 16 bases left in between. Generated by immunoSEQ multiplex PCR, the TCRdb table keeps only in-frame clones and is missing some. The table includes roughly 300 clones, about 74% detected once. Specimen: intraepithelial lymphocytes from the gut. This rearrangement joins TRBV7-2 to TRBJ2-5, with a weak D call TRBD2 (5 bases). The origin of this receptor is a woman aged 40 to 50 with celiac disease, on a gluten-free diet. The CDR3: CASSISGISYQETQYF. The CDR3 DNA reads as TGTGCCAGCAGCATAAGCGGCATCTCGTACCAAGAGACCCAGTACTTC.